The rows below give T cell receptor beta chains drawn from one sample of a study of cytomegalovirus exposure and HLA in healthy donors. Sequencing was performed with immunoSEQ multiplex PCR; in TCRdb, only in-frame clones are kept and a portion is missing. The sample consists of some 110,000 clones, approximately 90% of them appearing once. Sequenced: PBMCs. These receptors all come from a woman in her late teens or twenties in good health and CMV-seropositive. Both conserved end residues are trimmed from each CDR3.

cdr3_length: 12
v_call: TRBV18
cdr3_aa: ASWAGGGNSPLH

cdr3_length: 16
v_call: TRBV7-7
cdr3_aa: ASSFITSGGANTGELF

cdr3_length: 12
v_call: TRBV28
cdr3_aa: ASSLPGSGNTIY

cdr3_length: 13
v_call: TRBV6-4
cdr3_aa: ASSDPSGGSDTQY

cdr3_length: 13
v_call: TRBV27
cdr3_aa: ASRRTVPSNQPQH

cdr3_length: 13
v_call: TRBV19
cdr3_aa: ASSPGFRGNSPLH

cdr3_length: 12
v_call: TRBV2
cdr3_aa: ASRADSENSPLH

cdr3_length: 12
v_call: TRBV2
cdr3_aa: ASSAGRSGNTIY

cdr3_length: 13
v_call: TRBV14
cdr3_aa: ASSPGGSPNEKLF

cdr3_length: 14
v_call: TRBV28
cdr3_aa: ASSETGRSYNSPLH

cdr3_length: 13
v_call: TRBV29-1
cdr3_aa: SVGKTGTNREKLF